The 21 T cell receptor beta chains in this list originate from one sample, sequenced in a study of blood T cell repertoires in COVID-19. Profiled with immunoSEQ multiplex PCR; TCRdb holds only in-frame clones, not every one. The data show some 170,000 clones, about 80% seen once. Sequenced sample: peripheral blood. All receptors derive from a woman in her 70s with acute or convalescent COVID-19.

This chain joins TRBV29-1 and TRBJ2-7, with 7 nucleotides matching TRBD2. Germline values: CDR1 SQVTM, CDR2 ANQGSEA. CDR3 length: 14 amino acids. With V trimmed by 5 bases and J by 2 bases, 9 bases remained unmatched. CDR3: CSVRDYSMPYEQYF. The DNA of the CDR3 is TGCAGCGTTCGGGACTACTCCATGCCCTACGAGCAGTACTTC.

This clone showed up many times. This chain links TRBV11-2 with TRBJ2-1; no clear D. The CDR3 runs to 15 residues. Between the trimmed V and J ends, which lost 0 bases and 1 base, there was a span of 7 bases. CDR1 is SGHAT, CDR2 FQNNGV, per germline. CDR3 residues: CASSLDISSYNEQFF. As DNA, the CDR3 is TGTGCCAGCAGCTTAGATATTAGTTCCTACAATGAGCAGTTCTTC.

The chain is built from TRBV10-2 and TRBJ1-5, with 9 bases that match TRBD1. V lost 8 bases, J lost 4 bases, and 0 bases stayed unmatched. CDR3 length equals 12 residues. CDR1 and CDR2 from the germline V gene are WSHSY and SAAADI. DNA for the CDR3: TGCGCCAGCGGGACAGGGAATCAGCCCCAGCATTTT. Translation gives CASGTGNQPQHF.

This clone was observed a single time. The genes are TRBV7-2 and TRBJ1-6; the match to TRBD1 covers 8 bases. V was pared by 3 bases and J by 5 bases, with 6 bases of the junction left unmatched. Germline-derived CDR1 and CDR2 are SGHTA and FQGNSA. The CDR3 length is 16 residues. In DNA, the CDR3 is TGTGCCAGCAGCTTCGGACAGGGCAGGAATAATTCACCCCTCCACTTT. This translates into CASSFGQGRNNSPLHF.

The chain is built from TRBV7-9 and TRBJ2-2, with TRBD1 matching over 8 bases. Germline trimming cut 2 bases from V and 5 bases from J; bases unmatched to any gene: 4. The CDR3 loop spans 15 amino acids. Per the germline V gene, CDR1 is SEHNR and CDR2 is FQNEAQ (reference sequence). In nucleotides, the CDR3 is TGTGCCAGCAGCTTACTCACAGGGGGGACCGGGGAGCTGTTTTTT. Translation: CASSLLTGGTGELFF.

The V and J genes are TRBV18 and TRBJ1-6; 8 nucleotides line up with TRBD1. Germline V lookup: CDR1 KGHSH, CDR2 LQKENI. V lost 4 bases, J lost 5 bases, and 4 bases stayed unmatched. CDR3 size: 15 residues. CDR3 in amino acids: CASSLLQGDNSPLHF. The CDR3 bases are TGTGCCAGCTCACTTCTACAGGGGGATAATTCACCCCTCCACTTT. The complete variable domain, with remaining parts taken from reference TRBV18 and TRBJ1-6, reads NAGVMQNPRHLVRRRGQEARLRCSPMKGHSHVYWYRQLPEEGLKFMVYLQKENIIDESGMPKERFSAEFPKEGPSILRIQQVVRGDSAAYFCASSLLQGDNSPLHFGNGTRLTVT.

The chain uses TRBV27 and TRBJ1-5; 9 bases are shared with TRBD1. V lost 7 bases and J lost 5; bases outside the gene matches: 6. Germline CDR1 MNHEY, CDR2 SMNVEV (reference sequence). The CDR3 runs to 14 residues. The DNA for the CDR3 is TGTGCCAGCAAGCGACAGGGGGATTATCAGCCCCAGCATTTT. Amino acids: CASKRQGDYQPQHF.

The chain joins TRBV6-2 or TRBV6-3 to TRBJ1-5; 7 positions match TRBD1. Looked up from germline, CDR1 is MNHEY and CDR2 is SVGEGT. The junction had 15 bases not matched to a gene; V was cut back by 1 base and J by 3 bases. The CDR3 consists of 19 residues. The CDR3 coding sequence is TGTGCCAGCAGTTACTTATCCATCCGGGGACAGACATTCAATCAGCCCCAGCATTTT. It encodes CASSYLSIRGQTFNQPQHF.

The rearrangement uses TRBV19 and TRBJ1-1; D perhaps matches TRBD1 (5 bases). CDR1 and CDR2 (germline): LNHDA, SQIVND (reference sequence). The V gene lost 3 bases and the J gene lost 6 bases, with 14 bases spanning the gap. The CDR3 consists of 14 residues. In DNA, the CDR3 is TGTGCCAGTAGTATCACCCAGGGTCAAGCTGAAGCTTTCTTT. Its translation: CASSITQGQAEAFF.

The V and J genes are TRBV7-9 and TRBJ1-1; 9 positions agree with TRBD1. This CDR3 has 13 residues. Germline V gene sequence: CDR1 SEHNR, CDR2 FQNEAQ (reference sequence). V shed 5 bases, J shed 7 bases, and the junction held 5 bases outside the gene matches. This CDR3 reads CASSRDRAVEAFF. For the CDR3, the DNA is TGTGCCAGCAGCCGGGACAGGGCCGTTGAAGCTTTCTTT.

The chain is built from TRBV28 and TRBJ1-3; D perhaps matches TRBD1 (5 bases). This CDR3 contains 16 residues. Per germline, CDR1 MDHEN and CDR2 SYDVKM. V was trimmed by 6 bases and J by 2 bases, leaving 17 bases between them. The CDR3 protein is CASSKSMGRAGNTIYF. The CDR3 bases are TGTGCCAGCAGCAAATCTATGGGCAGGGCTGGAAACACCATATATTTT.

The gene calls are TRBV29-1 and TRBJ1-3, with D unresolved. The CDR3 sequence is 13 residues long. The V end lost 3 bases, the J end lost 1 base, and 7 bases lay between the germline ends. Germline V CDR1 and CDR2: SQVTM, ANQGSEA. CDR3 loop: CSVDTPSGNTIYF. For the CDR3, the DNA is TGCAGCGTTGATACACCGTCTGGAAACACCATATATTTT.

This chain joins TRBV7-2 and TRBJ2-7; TRBD2 agrees at 13 bases. The CDR3 totals 15 residues. CDR1 and CDR2 (germline): SGHTA, FQGNSA. V gave up 5 bases and J gave up 7 bases; unmatched junction bases: 8. The CDR3 bases are TGTGCCAGCAGCCCCCAGACTAGCGGGGGGAGAGAGCAGTACTTC. It codes for CASSPQTSGGREQYF.

The CDR3 DNA is TGTGCCAGTAAGCGGGAGGCCACCTACGAGCAGTACTTC. It specifies CASKREATYEQYF. J is TRBJ2-7 and V is TRBV6-5; TRBD2 aligns across 9 bases. CDR1 is MNHEY, CDR2 SVGAGI, per germline. Losses at the gene ends were 9 bases for V and 2 bases for J; bases not matched to a gene: 5. The CDR3 is 13 amino acids.

The rearrangement links TRBV9 to TRBJ1-2; 9 bases align to TRBD1. Trimming removed 4 bases from V and 8 bases from J; junction bases left unmatched: 12. From germline, CDR1 is SGDLS and CDR2 YYNGEE. This CDR3 has 15 residues. CDR3 DNA: TGTGCCAGCAGCCCTAGTACAGGGGGCGTAGAGGGCTACACCTTC. The encoded protein is CASSPSTGGVEGYTF.

The chain couples TRBV6-2 or TRBV6-3 to TRBJ2-7; D is unclear. The CDR3 runs 11 residues. In germline, CDR1 is MNHEY, CDR2 SVGEGT. Trimming took off 0 bases at V and 6 bases at J, with 3 bases between the two ends. CDR3 in DNA: TGTGCCAGCAGTTACTCCCGCGAGCAGTACTTC. Translated: CASSYSREQYF.

J is TRBJ2-2 and V is TRBV2, with TRBD1 matching 8 bases. The germline V gene has CDR1 SNHLY and CDR2 FYNNEI. The trim removed 9 bases at V and 1 base at J, leaving 4 bases unmatched. The CDR3 length is 14 residues. CDR3: CASTGQENTGELFF. The CDR3 bases are TGTGCCAGTACGGGACAGGAGAACACCGGGGAGCTGTTTTTT. The entire variable domain, with the rest obtained from reference TRBV2 and TRBJ2-2, is as follows: EPEVTQTPSHQVTQMGQEVILRCVPISNHLYFYWYRQILGQKVEFLVSFYNNEISEKSEIFDDQFSVERPDGSNFTLKIRSTKLEDSAMYFCASTGQENTGELFFGEGSRLTVL.

The chain links TRBV5-5 to TRBJ2-7, with 8 bases aligning to TRBD2. The CDR3 spans 15 residues. V shed 0 bases, J shed 7 bases, and the junction held 9 bases outside the gene matches. CDR1 and CDR2 (germline): SGHKS, YYEKEE (reference sequence). CDR3 protein: CASSLGSSSGEEQYF. The CDR3 coding sequence is TGTGCCAGCAGCTTGGGGAGTAGTAGCGGGGAGGAGCAGTACTTC.

The genes are TRBV7-9 and TRBJ1-1; TRBD1 agrees at 9 bases. The CDR3 has 15 amino acids. Germline CDR1 and CDR2: SEHNR and FQNEAQ (reference sequence). Losses at the gene ends were 6 bases for V and 4 bases for J; bases not matched to a gene: 9. In DNA, the CDR3 is TGTGCCAGCAGTAGAGCCGGGACAGGGCTCACTGAAGCTTTCTTT. Translating gives CASSRAGTGLTEAFF.

This clone was seen more than once but under ten times. V usage is TRBV18 and J usage is TRBJ1-4; 7 bases match TRBD1. The CDR3 loop spans 14 amino acids. Germline CDR1 and CDR2: KGHSH and LQKENI. Trimming cost V 5 bases and J 5 bases; bases outside gene matches: 5. CDR3: CASSSDRTNEKLFF. The CDR3 nucleotides read TGTGCCAGCTCATCGGACAGGACAAATGAAAAACTGTTTTTT. Together with reference TRBV18 and TRBJ1-4, the CDR3 gives the full variable domain: NAGVMQNPRHLVRRRGQEARLRCSPMKGHSHVYWYRQLPEEGLKFMVYLQKENIIDESGMPKERFSAEFPKEGPSILRIQQVVRGDSAAYFCASSSDRTNEKLFFGSGTQLSVL.

The chain carries TRBV7-2 and TRBJ2-1; 7 bases match TRBD1. V was pared by 4 bases and J by 7 bases, with 10 bases of the junction left unmatched. The CDR3 is 15 residues long. The germline CDR1 and CDR2 sequences are SGHTA and FQGNSA. CDR3 region: CASSYRQGTWNEQFF. The CDR3, as DNA: TGTGCCAGCAGCTACCGACAGGGAACGTGGAATGAGCAGTTCTTC.